This TCR beta chain is drawn from a study of immune cell composition in non-small cell lung cancer. V shed 5 bases and J 2 bases; nucleotides not matched to a gene: 4. The CDR3 spans 14 residues. Germline V gives CDR1 SGHVS, CDR2 FQNEAQ. Produced via immunoSEQ multiplex PCR; TCRdb's table is partial and in-frame only. The sample holds approximately 3,400 clones, about 80% seen once. This chain uses TRBV7-8 with TRBJ2-3; 7 nucleotides agree with TRBD2. Sequencing used lung tumor tissue. The receptor's source is a human donor with non-small cell lung cancer. The CDR3 bases are TGTGCCAGCAGCCCGGGGGGTGCCACAGATACGCAGTATTTT. Encoded protein: CASSPGGATDTQYF. The full variable domain, its missing parts supplied by reference TRBV7-8 and TRBJ2-3, is GAGVSQSPRYKVAKRGQDVALRCDPISGHVSLFWYQQALGQGPEFLTYFQNEAQLDKSGLPSDRFFAERPEGSVSTLKIQRTQQEDSAVYLCASSPGGATDTQYFGPGTRLTVL.